Following are 16 T cell receptor beta chains from one sample sequenced in a study of blood T cell repertoires in COVID-19 (dated by TCRdb to about 2020). The protocol used for the library was the immunoSEQ multiplex PCR assay. Drawn from immuneACCESS, this table holds only the in-frame rearrangements with V and J called that TCRdb kept. Clones are partly lost; checked studies trace under half to an unresolved V gene and leave the rest unexplained. Within this sample are 200,000 to 250,000 clones, with around three quarters of them counted one time only. The biggest ten clones account for 5.5% of the sample. The source material was peripheral blood. All receptors derive from a woman between 65 and 79 years old with acute or convalescent COVID-19.

On this clone itself: Being one base from a much bigger clone, this may be a read error. Other DNA variants within this sample encode the same CDR3. For the CDR3, the DNA is TGTGCCAGTAGTTACCAGAAGGGACAGGGTTACGAAAAACTGTTTTTT. Its protein product is CASSYQKGQGYEKLFF. The V gene is TRBV6-5, the J gene TRBJ1-4; 9 nucleotides match TRBD1. CDR3 length equals 16 residues. Germline CDR1 and CDR2: MNHEY and SVGAGI.

V usage is TRBV5-1 and J usage is TRBJ2-2; 8 nucleotides agree with TRBD2. V lost 4 bases and J lost 1; bases outside the gene matches: 6. Germline CDR1 SGHRS, CDR2 YFSETQ. CDR3 length: 16 amino acids. Written as DNA, the CDR3 is TGCGCCAGCAGCCGGGTCCTAGCGGGGAACACCGGGGAGCTGTTTTTT. This codes for CASSRVLAGNTGELFF.

This clone was observed once. The chain combines TRBV6-5 with TRBJ2-1; 9 nucleotides align to TRBD2. The CDR3 totals 13 residues. Germline V gene sequence: CDR1 MNHEY, CDR2 SVGAGI. Germline trimming cut 8 bases from V and 8 bases from J; bases unmatched to any gene: 7. CDR3 residues: CASAIAGEDEQFF. The CDR3 DNA follows: TGTGCCAGCGCGATAGCGGGAGAGGATGAGCAGTTCTTC.

This sequence joins TRBV5-4 and TRBJ2-7, with D perhaps TRBD2 (6 bases). V was pared by 3 bases and J by 1 base, with 17 bases between. The CDR3 covers 16 residues. Germline-derived CDR1 and CDR2 are SGHNT and YYREEE (reference sequence). CDR3 nucleotide sequence: TGTGCCAGCAGCTCCGCCCCGGGACTGTCTTCCTACGAGCAGTACTTC. It is translated as CASSSAPGLSSYEQYF.

Comment on this clone: The sample contains more than one DNA sequence encoding this CDR3. The chain links TRBV24-1 to TRBJ1-5; 9 bases are a match to TRBD1. The ends lost 2 bases at V and 5 bases at J; junction bases unmatched: 3. Looked up from germline, CDR1 is KGHDR and CDR2 is SFDVKD. CDR3 length equals 15 residues. The CDR3 coding sequence is TGTGCCACCAGTGATTCGGGACAGGGCTATCAGCCCCAGCATTTT. Protein: CATSDSGQGYQPQHF.

The chain links TRBV11-1 to TRBJ1-1; possibly TRBD1 for D (6 bases). Germline V gene data show CDR1 as SGHAT and CDR2 as FQDESV (reference sequence). There are 14 residues in the CDR3. V was cut by 3 bases and J by 4 bases, with 12 bases left in between. The CDR3 bases are TGTGCCAGCAGCTTGGGCAGGGGTCCCACTGAAGCTTTCTTT. Amino acid sequence: CASSLGRGPTEAFF.

The chain employs TRBV28 and TRBJ1-4, with D uncertain. CDR1 MDHEN and CDR2 SYDVKM come from the germline V gene. The CDR3 has 13 amino acids. V lost 3 bases, J lost 4 bases, and 6 bases lay in between. The CDR3 region is CASSLAGNEKLFF. CDR3 DNA: TGTGCCAGCAGTTTGGCGGGTAATGAAAAACTGTTTTTT.

The chain uses TRBV28 and TRBJ2-3; a weak D match, TRBD1 (5 bases). This CDR3 is 15 amino acids long. V lost 2 bases and J lost 7, with 16 bases in between. Per the germline V gene, CDR1 is MDHEN and CDR2 is SYDVKM. As DNA, the CDR3 is TGTGCCAGCAGTTTAGTTTCGCCAGGGTCAAATACGCAGTATTTT. It codes for CASSLVSPGSNTQYF.

The rearrangement joins TRBV6-5 to TRBJ1-4; the D gene is possibly TRBD1 (6 bases). The germline V gene encodes CDR1 MNHEY and CDR2 SVGAGI. The CDR3 sequence is 14 residues long. Trimming pared 5 bases from V and 2 bases from J, leaving 9 bases between. Written as DNA, the CDR3 is TGTGCCAGCAGTCTTACAGGGACTAATGAAAAACTGTTTTTT. Protein: CASSLTGTNEKLFF.

The rearrangement joins TRBV2 to TRBJ2-7, with a possible D match to TRBD1 (5 bases). V lost 6 bases and J lost 0, with 12 bases in between. CDR1 is SNHLY, CDR2 FYNNEI, per germline. This CDR3 is built from 14 residues. CDR3 nucleotides: TGTGCCAGCAGAGCCGACAGACTCTCCTACGAGCAGTACTTC. Protein product: CASRADRLSYEQYF. Based on the CDR3 plus reference TRBV2 and TRBJ2-7, the full variable domain is EPEVTQTPSHQVTQMGQEVILRCVPISNHLYFYWYRQILGQKVEFLVSFYNNEISEKSEIFDDQFSVERPDGSNFTLKIRSTKLEDSAMYFCASRADRLSYEQYFGPGTRLTVT.

The chain uses TRBV5-1 and TRBJ1-1; 10 bases agree with TRBD1. The CDR3 runs 12 residues. Looked up from germline, CDR1 is SGHRS and CDR2 is YFSETQ. V was pared by 4 bases and J by 6 bases, with 0 bases of the junction left unmatched. The CDR3 here is CASSGQGAEAFF. Here the CDR3 DNA reads TGCGCCAGCAGCGGACAGGGGGCTGAAGCTTTCTTT.

The chain combines TRBV27 with TRBJ2-2; TRBD2 matches 12 bases. Germline V gene sequence: CDR1 MNHEY, CDR2 SMNVEV (reference sequence). Germline trimming cut 8 bases from V and 8 bases from J; bases unmatched to any gene: 12. This CDR3 has 16 amino acids. CDR3 nucleotide sequence: TGTGCCAGCGCCACGAGGCTAGCGGGAGGGCCTGGGGAGCTGTTTTTT. It specifies CASATRLAGGPGELFF.

The J gene is TRBJ1-5, the V gene TRBV10-1, with D maybe TRBD1 (6 bases). Per germline, CDR1 WNHNN and CDR2 SYGVQD (reference sequence). V lost 3 bases, J lost 0 bases, and 9 bases lay in between. CDR3 length equals 15 residues. The CDR3 sequence: CASSEQGTSNQPQHF. DNA of the CDR3: TGCGCCAGCAGTGAACAGGGTACTAGCAATCAGCCCCAGCATTTT.

The V call is TRBV10-3, the J call TRBJ1-2; D is unclear. The CDR3 has 13 residues. Germline V gene sequence: CDR1 ENHRY, CDR2 SYGVKD. Trimming shortened V by 8 bases and J by 6 bases, and 16 bases separated the two germline ends. CDR3 amino acids: CAISPRTHNGYTF. The DNA for the CDR3 is TGTGCCATCTCCCCGCGGACTCATAATGGCTACACCTTC.

CDR3 sequence (DNA): TGCAGCGTTGAAGATCGCAGCTATGGCTACACCTTC. It codes for CSVEDRSYGYTF. V gene TRBV29-1 combines with J gene TRBJ1-2; no reliable D call. The V gene's germline CDR1 is SQVTM and CDR2 ANQGSEA. The CDR3 consists of 12 residues. The V gene lost 0 bases and the J gene lost 4 bases, with 6 bases spanning the gap.

In DNA form, the CDR3 reads TGCAGCGTTGAAGAGCGGGAGACCCAGTACTTC. It specifies CSVEERETQYF. The V gene is TRBV29-1, the J gene TRBJ2-5; D unresolved. Germline CDR1 reads SQVTM; CDR2 reads ANQGSEA. This CDR3 comprises 11 residues. The V end was cut by 0 bases, the J end by 5 bases, with 4 bases between.